This T cell receptor (beta chain) was identified in a study of cytomegalovirus exposure and HLA in healthy donors. Remarks on this clone: An end of the junction does not agree with germline; a read error may underlie this. Additional DNA sequences in this sample encode the identical CDR3.

Germline loops: CDR1 MGHRA, CDR2 YSYEKL. The CDR3 runs 13 residues. Amplification used 60 Vbeta primers and 13 Jbeta primers. Clones were read by immunoSEQ multiplex PCR, and TCRdb kept only the in-frame ones, dropping some. The repertoire has around 200,000 clones, about 80% of them found once; the top ten carry roughly 10%. J is TRBJ1-2 and V is TRBV4-1; 9 positions match TRBD1. This TCR came from a woman aged 45-65 years in good health and CMV-seropositive. Sequenced input: PBMCs. For the CDR3, the DNA is TGCGCCAGTAGCCGGGACAGGGCCTATGGCTACACCTTC. Protein: CASSRDRAYGYTF.